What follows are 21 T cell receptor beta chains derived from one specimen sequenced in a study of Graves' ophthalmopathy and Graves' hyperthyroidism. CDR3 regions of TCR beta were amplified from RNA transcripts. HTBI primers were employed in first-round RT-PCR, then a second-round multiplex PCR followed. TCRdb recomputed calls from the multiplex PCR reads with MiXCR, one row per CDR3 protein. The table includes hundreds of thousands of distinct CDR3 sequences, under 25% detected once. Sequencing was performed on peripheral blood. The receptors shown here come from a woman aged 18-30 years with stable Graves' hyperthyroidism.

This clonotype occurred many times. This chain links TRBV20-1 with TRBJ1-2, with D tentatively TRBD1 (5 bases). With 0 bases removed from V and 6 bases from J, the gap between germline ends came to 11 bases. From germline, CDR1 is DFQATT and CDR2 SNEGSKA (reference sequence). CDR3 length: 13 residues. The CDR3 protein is CSAREGPRNGYTF. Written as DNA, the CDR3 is TGCAGTGCTAGAGAGGGGCCCAGGAATGGCTACACCTTC.

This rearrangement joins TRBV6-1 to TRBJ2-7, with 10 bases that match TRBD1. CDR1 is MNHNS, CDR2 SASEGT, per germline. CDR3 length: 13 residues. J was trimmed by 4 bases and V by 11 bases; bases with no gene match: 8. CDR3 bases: TGTGCCGGCACCGGGGACAGGGGTTACGAGCAGTACTTC. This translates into CAGTGDRGYEQYF.

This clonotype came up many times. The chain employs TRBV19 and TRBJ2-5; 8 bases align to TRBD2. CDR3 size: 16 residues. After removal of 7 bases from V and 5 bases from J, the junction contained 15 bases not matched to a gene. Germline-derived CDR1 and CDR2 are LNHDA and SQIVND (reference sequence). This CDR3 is CASTRVAGSQAETQYF. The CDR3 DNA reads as TGTGCCAGTACTCGTGTAGCGGGATCTCAAGCGGAGACCCAGTACTTC.

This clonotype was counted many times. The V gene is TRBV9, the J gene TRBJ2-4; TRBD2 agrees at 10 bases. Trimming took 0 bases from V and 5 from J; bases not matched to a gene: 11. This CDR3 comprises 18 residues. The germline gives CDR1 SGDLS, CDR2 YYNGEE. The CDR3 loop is CASSVEAAGLAEENIQYF. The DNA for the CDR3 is TGTGCCAGCAGCGTAGAGGCCGCCGGACTAGCGGAAGAAAACATTCAGTACTTC.

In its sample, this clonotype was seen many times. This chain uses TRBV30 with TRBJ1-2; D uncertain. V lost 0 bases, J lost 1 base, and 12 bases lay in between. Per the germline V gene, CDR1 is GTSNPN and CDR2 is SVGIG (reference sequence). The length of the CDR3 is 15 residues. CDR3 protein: CAWSVNSRFNYGYTF. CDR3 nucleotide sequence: TGTGCCTGGAGTGTTAACAGTCGTTTTAACTATGGCTACACCTTC.

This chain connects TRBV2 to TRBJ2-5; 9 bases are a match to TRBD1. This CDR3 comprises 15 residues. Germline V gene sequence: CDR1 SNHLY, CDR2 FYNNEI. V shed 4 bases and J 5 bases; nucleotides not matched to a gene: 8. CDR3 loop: CASSGPPGTGETQYF. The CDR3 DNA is TGTGCCAGCAGTGGCCCCCCCGGGACAGGGGAGACCCAGTACTTC.

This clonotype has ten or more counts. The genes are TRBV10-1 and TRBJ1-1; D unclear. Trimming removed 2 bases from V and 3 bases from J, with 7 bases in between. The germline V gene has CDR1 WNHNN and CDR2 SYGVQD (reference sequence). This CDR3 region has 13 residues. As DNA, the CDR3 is TGCGCCAGCAGTGAGAAGCTCTACACTGAAGCTTTCTTT. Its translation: CASSEKLYTEAFF.

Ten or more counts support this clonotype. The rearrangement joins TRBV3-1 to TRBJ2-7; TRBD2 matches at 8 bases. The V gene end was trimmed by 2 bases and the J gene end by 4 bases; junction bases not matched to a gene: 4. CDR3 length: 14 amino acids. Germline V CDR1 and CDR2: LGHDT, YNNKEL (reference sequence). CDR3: CASSQRGGAYEQYF. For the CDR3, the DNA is TGTGCCAGCAGCCAACGGGGGGGCGCTTACGAGCAGTACTTC.

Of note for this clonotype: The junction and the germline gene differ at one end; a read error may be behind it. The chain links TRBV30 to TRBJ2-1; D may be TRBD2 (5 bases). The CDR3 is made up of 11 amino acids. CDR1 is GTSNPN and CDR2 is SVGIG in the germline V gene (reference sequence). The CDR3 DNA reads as TGTGCCCAGGACCGGGATCGTGAGAAGTTCTTC. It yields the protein CAQDRDREKFF.

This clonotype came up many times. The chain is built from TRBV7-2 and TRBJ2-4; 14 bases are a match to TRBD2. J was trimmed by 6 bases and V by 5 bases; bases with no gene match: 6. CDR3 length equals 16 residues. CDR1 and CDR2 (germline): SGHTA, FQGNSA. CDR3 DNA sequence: TGTGCCAGCAGCCCCCGACTAGCGGGAGGGAGAAACATTCAGTACTTC. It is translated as CASSPRLAGGRNIQYF.

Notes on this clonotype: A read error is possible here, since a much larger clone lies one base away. Written as DNA, the CDR3 is TGTGCCAGCACCTTAGGAGGCCTCGGAGGCTATGGCTACACCTTC. Protein sequence: CASTLGGLGGYGYTF. This chain joins TRBV7-9 and TRBJ1-2, with D unclear. Germline CDR1 reads SEHNR; CDR2 reads FQNEAQ (reference sequence). The CDR3 consists of 15 residues.

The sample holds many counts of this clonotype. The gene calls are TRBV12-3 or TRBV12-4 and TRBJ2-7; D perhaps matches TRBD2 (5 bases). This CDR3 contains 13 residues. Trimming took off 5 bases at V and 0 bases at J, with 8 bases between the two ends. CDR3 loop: CASSTGLSYEQYF. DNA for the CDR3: TGTGCCAGCAGTACCGGACTCTCCTACGAGCAGTACTTC.

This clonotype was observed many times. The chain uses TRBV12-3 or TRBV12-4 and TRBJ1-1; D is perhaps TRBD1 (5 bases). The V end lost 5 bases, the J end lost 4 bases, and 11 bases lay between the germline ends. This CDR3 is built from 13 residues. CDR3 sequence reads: CASSLYRSTEAFF. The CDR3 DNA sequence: TGTGCCAGCAGTCTCTACAGGAGCACTGAAGCTTTCTTT.

This CDR3 is CASTPDRVGNQPQHF. CDR3 nucleotide sequence: TGTGCCAGCACTCCGGACAGGGTGGGCAATCAGCCCCAGCATTTT. The chain has TRBV6-2 or TRBV6-3 and TRBJ1-5; 8 nucleotides align to TRBD1. Trimming took 7 bases from V and 2 from J; bases not matched to a gene: 7. The CDR3 is made up of 15 amino acids. Germline CDR1 and CDR2: MNHEY and SVGEGT.

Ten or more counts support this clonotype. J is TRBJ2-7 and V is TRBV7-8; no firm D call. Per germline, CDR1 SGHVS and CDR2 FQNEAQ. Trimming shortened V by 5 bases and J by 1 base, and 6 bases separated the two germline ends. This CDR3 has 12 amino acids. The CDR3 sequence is CASSPFSYEQYF. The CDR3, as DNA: TGTGCCAGCAGCCCATTTTCCTACGAGCAGTACTTC.

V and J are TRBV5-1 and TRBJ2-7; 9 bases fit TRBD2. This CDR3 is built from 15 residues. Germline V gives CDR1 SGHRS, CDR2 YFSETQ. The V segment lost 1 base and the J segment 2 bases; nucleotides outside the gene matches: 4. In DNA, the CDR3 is TGCGCCAGCAGCTTGATGTCTAGCGGGACCTACGAGCAGTACTTC. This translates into CASSLMSSGTYEQYF.

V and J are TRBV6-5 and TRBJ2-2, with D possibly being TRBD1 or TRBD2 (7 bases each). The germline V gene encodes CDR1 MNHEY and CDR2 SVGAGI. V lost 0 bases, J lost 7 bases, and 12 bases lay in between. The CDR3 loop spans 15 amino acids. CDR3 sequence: CASSYSAGGGGELFF. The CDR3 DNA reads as TGTGCCAGCAGTTACTCGGCAGGGGGGGGCGGGGAGCTGTTTTTT.

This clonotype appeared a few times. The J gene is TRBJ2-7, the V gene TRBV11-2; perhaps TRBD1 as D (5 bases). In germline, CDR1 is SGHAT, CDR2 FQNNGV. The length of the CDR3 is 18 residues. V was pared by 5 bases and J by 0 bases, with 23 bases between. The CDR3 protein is CASSPRSVREYVSYEQYF. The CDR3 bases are TGTGCCAGCAGCCCTCGAAGTGTCAGGGAATACGTCTCCTACGAGCAGTACTTC.

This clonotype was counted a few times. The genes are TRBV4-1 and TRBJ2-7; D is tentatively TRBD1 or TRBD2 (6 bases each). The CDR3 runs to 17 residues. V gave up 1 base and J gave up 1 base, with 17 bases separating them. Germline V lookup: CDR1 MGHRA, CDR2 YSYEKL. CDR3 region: CASSQASLGGRSYEQYF. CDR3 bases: TGCGCCAGCAGCCAAGCCTCACTCGGGGGCCGTTCCTACGAGCAGTACTTC.

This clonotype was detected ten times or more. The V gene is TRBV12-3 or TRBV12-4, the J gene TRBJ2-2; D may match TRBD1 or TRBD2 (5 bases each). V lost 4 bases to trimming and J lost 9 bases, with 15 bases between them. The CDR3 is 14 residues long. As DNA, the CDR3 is TGTGCCAGCAGTTATATTGAGGGGTCCAGGGAGCTGTTTTTT. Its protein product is CASSYIEGSRELFF.

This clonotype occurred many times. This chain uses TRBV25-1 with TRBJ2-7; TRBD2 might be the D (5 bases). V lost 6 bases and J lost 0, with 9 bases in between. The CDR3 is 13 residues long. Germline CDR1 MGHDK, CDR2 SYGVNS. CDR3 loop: CASRDGGSYEQYF. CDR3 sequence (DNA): TGTGCCAGCAGGGACGGAGGCTCCTACGAGCAGTACTTC.